These 30 T cell receptor beta chains came from one sample sequenced in a study of T-cell reconstitution after alpha-beta-depleted transplantation in children. Preparing the TCRbeta library involved the use of unique molecular identifiers. Each CDR3 protein gets one entry after TCRdb re-called the PCR reads with MiXCR. Here the sample spans about 250,000 distinct CDR3 sequences, about 24% being singletons. Here the sequenced sample was PBMCs, mostly from graft donor cells, taken 360 days after TCRalphabeta/CD19-depleted stem cell transplant. The receptors here all came from a female patient aged 2-9 years who had a stem cell transplant for congenital amegakaryocytic thrombocytopenia, so the T cells may come from the graft donor.

This CDR3 reads CATSGGQGYYNEQFF. The CDR3, as DNA: TGTGCCACCAGTGGGGGACAGGGGTATTACAATGAGCAGTTCTTC. The gene calls are TRBV24-1 and TRBJ2-1; the match to TRBD1 covers 10 bases. V trimming: 5 bases; J trimming: 4 bases; junction bases outside the gene matches: 4. From germline, CDR1 is KGHDR and CDR2 SFDVKD. CDR3 length equals 15 residues.

The gene calls are TRBV20-1 and TRBJ2-2; unclear D gene. The germline gives CDR1 DFQATT, CDR2 SNEGSKA (reference sequence). The CDR3 runs to 15 residues. V lost 2 bases and J lost 4, with 14 bases in between. For the CDR3, the DNA is TGCAGTGCTAGACCCTTCTTTTCCAGCACCGGGGAGCTGTTTTTT. It yields the protein CSARPFFSSTGELFF.

The J gene is TRBJ2-7, the V gene TRBV20-1, with 10 bases lining up with TRBD2. Germline CDR1 and CDR2: DFQATT and SNEGSKA (reference sequence). The CDR3 contains 14 residues. Trimming removed 5 bases from V and 4 bases from J; junction bases left unmatched: 8. The CDR3 nucleotides read TGCAGTGCTGCCCACACTAGCGGGGCTTACGAGCAGTACTTC. It is translated as CSAAHTSGAYEQYF.

This clonotype was found a few times. V is TRBV7-9 and J is TRBJ2-1; tentative D call: TRBD1 (6 bases). Trimming left V 5 bases short and J 12 bases short, with 11 bases between. From germline, CDR1 is SEHNR and CDR2 FQNEAQ (reference sequence). This CDR3 spans 11 amino acids. As DNA, the CDR3 is TGTGCCAGCAGCACCGGGACATTGCAGTTCTTC. Translated, it gives CASSTGTLQFF.

The chain employs TRBV18 and TRBJ1-1, with D possibly TRBD1 on 6 matching bases. The CDR3 is 13 residues long. Trimming removed 6 bases from V and 6 bases from J, with 14 bases in between. From germline, CDR1 is KGHSH and CDR2 LQKENI. The CDR3 DNA is TGTGCCAGCTCGCAGGGACAAGGCTCTGAAGCTTTCTTT. Protein: CASSQGQGSEAFF.

The rearrangement joins TRBV20-1 to TRBJ1-5; TRBD1 aligns across 7 bases. The germline gives CDR1 DFQATT, CDR2 SNEGSKA (reference sequence). Trimming at V came to 6 bases and at J to 5 bases, leaving 7 bases not matched to a gene. This CDR3 has 13 amino acids. The CDR3 DNA sequence: TGCAGTGCCCCAGGGACAGTAGATCAGCCCCAGCATTTT. Encoded protein: CSAPGTVDQPQHF.

This clonotype was counted many times. One end of the junction does not line up with germline, which may come from a read error. The chain links TRBV29-1 to TRBJ2-1, with 14 bases lining up with TRBD2. Germline V gives CDR1 SQVTM, CDR2 ANQGSEA. CDR3 size: 15 residues. This chain's CDR3 is CSVVSGLAGEGAGLF. CDR3 sequence (DNA): TGCAGCGTTGTATCGGGACTAGCGGGAGAAGGGGCCGGGCTCTTC.

This clonotype was found many times. The genes are TRBV29-1 and TRBJ1-1; 7 bases are a match to TRBD1. The CDR3 contains 15 residues. Germline V gives CDR1 SQVTM, CDR2 ANQGSEA. After removal of 4 bases from V and 4 bases from J, the junction contained 12 bases not matched to a gene. CDR3 DNA: TGCAGCGTTGCCTACAGGGGACAGCGGAGCACTGAAGCTTTCTTT. It yields the protein CSVAYRGQRSTEAFF.

Only one count was recorded for this clonotype. At one of its ends the junction is not consistent with the germline gene, which may arise from a read error. The CDR3 sequence is CGSTPPGGAGEQFF. Written as DNA, the CDR3 is TGTGGCAGCACCCCACCCGGGGGAGCGGGAGAGCAGTTCTTC. The chain joins TRBV6-2 or TRBV6-3 to TRBJ2-1; 7 bases line up with TRBD2. This CDR3 comprises 14 residues. Germline lookup yields CDR1 MNHEY and CDR2 SVGEGT.

The chain couples TRBV7-2 to TRBJ2-7, with 7 bases aligning to TRBD2. In germline, CDR1 is SGHTA, CDR2 FQGNSA. Trimming took 1 base from V and 6 from J; bases not matched to a gene: 12. CDR3 length equals 16 residues. The CDR3 DNA sequence: TGTGCCAGCAGCTTAGTCGATTTGCGGGAGAATGGCGAGCAGTACTTC. Translated: CASSLVDLRENGEQYF.

This clonotype appeared a few times. This chain joins TRBV7-9 and TRBJ1-6; possible D gene TRBD1, 6 bases. This CDR3 region has 13 residues. Trimming stripped 5 bases from V and 12 bases from J, with 14 bases between. Germline values: CDR1 SEHNR, CDR2 FQNEAQ (reference sequence). In DNA, the CDR3 is TGTGCCAGCAGCCTCAGGGGCGAGCTACCCCTCCACTTT. Translation gives CASSLRGELPLHF.

Only a few counts were recorded for this clonotype. The chain recombines TRBV12-3 or TRBV12-4 with TRBJ2-5; tentatively, D is TRBD2 (6 bases). V was shortened by 5 bases and J by 5 bases, with 12 bases between the two germline ends. This CDR3 has 13 residues. CDR3: CASSGGYWETQYF. CDR3 nucleotide sequence: TGTGCCAGCAGTGGGGGGTATTGGGAGACCCAGTACTTC.

This clonotype was seen a few times. The DNA for the CDR3 is TGTGCCAGCAGTTGGACAGGGAACTATGGCTACACCTTC. This encodes CASSWTGNYGYTF. This sequence joins TRBV12-3 or TRBV12-4 and TRBJ1-2; 8 bases are a match to TRBD1. V was pared by 4 bases and J by 2 bases, with 0 bases of the junction left unmatched. This CDR3 contains 13 residues.

Only a few counts were recorded for this clonotype. CDR3 loop: CASSLSRESTDTQYF. CDR3 DNA: TGTGCCAGCAGCTTATCGAGGGAGAGCACAGATACGCAGTATTTT. The chain recombines TRBV7-7 with TRBJ2-3; TRBD2 is a possible D gene (5 bases). Trimming took off 2 bases at V and 0 bases at J, with 9 bases between the two ends. The CDR3 runs 15 residues. Per the germline V gene, CDR1 is SSHAT and CDR2 is FNYEAQ (reference sequence).

The J gene is TRBJ2-1, the V gene TRBV7-9; the D is unclear. Between the trimmed V and J ends, which lost 10 bases and 2 bases, there was a span of 12 bases. CDR3 length: 13 residues. Germline lookup yields CDR1 SEHNR and CDR2 FQNEAQ (reference sequence). CDR3 protein: CAIAEPTYNEQFF. The CDR3 DNA reads as TGTGCCATCGCGGAACCAACCTACAATGAGCAGTTCTTC.

The chain is built from TRBV12-3 or TRBV12-4 and TRBJ1-3, with D possibly TRBD1 on 5 matching bases. This CDR3 spans 17 amino acids. V was trimmed by 4 bases and J by 0 bases, leaving 16 bases between them. CDR3 amino acids: CASSYRGTANSGNTIYF. The CDR3 DNA reads TGTGCCAGCAGTTACCGCGGGACGGCAAACTCTGGAAACACCATATATTTT.

The chain recombines TRBV6-2 or TRBV6-3 with TRBJ2-3; a weak D match, TRBD2 (5 bases). V lost 3 bases, J lost 3 bases, and 10 bases lay in between. The CDR3 covers 14 residues. In germline, CDR1 is MNHEY, CDR2 SVGEGT. In nucleotides, the CDR3 is TGTGCCAGCAGTTATCGACCGGGAACAGATACGCAGTATTTT. Translated: CASSYRPGTDTQYF.

This chain joins TRBV15 and TRBJ2-7, with TRBD2 matching 8 bases. The CDR3 extends over 17 amino acids. After removal of 5 bases from V and 3 bases from J, the junction contained 15 bases not matched to a gene. Germline CDR1 LNHNV, CDR2 YYDKDF (reference sequence). CDR3 loop: CATSPRGPTSGDYEQYF. The CDR3 region has the DNA TGTGCCACCAGCCCCCGCGGGCCAACTAGCGGAGACTACGAGCAGTACTTC.

V usage is TRBV15 and J usage is TRBJ2-3; 10 bases map to TRBD2. CDR3 length: 15 amino acids. In germline, CDR1 is LNHNV, CDR2 YYDKDF (reference sequence). V gave up 0 bases and J gave up 6 bases; unmatched junction bases: 3. This CDR3 reads CATSRDSGGPDTQYF. DNA of the CDR3: TGTGCCACCAGCAGAGATAGCGGGGGGCCCGATACGCAGTATTTT. Together with reference TRBV15 and TRBJ2-3, the CDR3 gives the full variable domain: DAMVIQNPRYQVTQFGKPVTLSCSQTLNHNVMYWYQQKSSQAPKLLFHYYDKDFNNEADTPDNFQSRRPNTSFCFLDIRSPGLGDTAMYLCATSRDSGGPDTQYFGPGTRLTVL.

This clonotype was seen many times. The rearrangement links TRBV6-1 to TRBJ2-3; 7 bases align to TRBD2. Germline trimming cut 6 bases from V and 10 bases from J; bases unmatched to any gene: 13. The CDR3 is made up of 14 amino acids. Germline loops: CDR1 MNHNS, CDR2 SASEGT. CDR3 in amino acids: CASRDTSAWGPQYF. CDR3 bases: TGTGCCAGCAGGGACACTAGCGCCTGGGGTCCGCAGTATTTT.

V is TRBV20-1 and J is TRBJ2-2, with 9 nucleotides matching TRBD2. The CDR3 is made up of 15 amino acids. Trimming took 3 bases from V and 7 from J; bases not matched to a gene: 9. CDR1 and CDR2 from the germline V gene are DFQATT and SNEGSKA (reference sequence). The CDR3 DNA is TGCAGTGCTAGCCATAGTAGCGGGAGCGTCGGGGAGCTGTTTTTT. Protein product: CSASHSSGSVGELFF.

The genes are TRBV20-1 and TRBJ2-5; TRBD1 matches 8 bases. CDR1 is DFQATT and CDR2 is SNEGSKA in the germline V gene (reference sequence). The CDR3 is 11 amino acids. CDR3 amino acids: CSGDRQETQYF. CDR3 nucleotide sequence: TGCAGCGGGGACAGGCAAGAGACCCAGTACTTC.

This clonotype occurred a few times. The CDR3 coding sequence is TGCAGTACTCGGACTAGCGGGCCCTACAATGAGCAGTTCTTC. Its protein is CSTRTSGPYNEQFF. The chain is built from TRBV20-1 and TRBJ2-1, with 11 bases identical to TRBD2. Losses at the gene ends were 8 bases for V and 2 bases for J; bases not matched to a gene: 5. The CDR3 extends over 14 amino acids. Germline V CDR1 and CDR2: DFQATT, SNEGSKA (reference sequence).

The chain uses TRBV3-1 and TRBJ2-1; a possible D gene is TRBD1 (6 bases). CDR3 size: 17 residues. Trimming took 4 bases from V and 0 from J, leaving 16 bases between them. CDR1 LGHDT and CDR2 YNNKEL come from the germline V gene (reference sequence). The CDR3, as DNA: TGTGCCAGCAGCCCAAGTCCGACAGGCGGCTCCTACAATGAGCAGTTCTTC. Translated: CASSPSPTGGSYNEQFF.

The rearrangement uses TRBV20-1 and TRBJ2-7; 8 bases are a match to TRBD2. Germline V CDR1 and CDR2: DFQATT, SNEGSKA (reference sequence). After removal of 0 bases from V and 0 bases from J, the junction contained 7 bases not matched to a gene. The CDR3 is made up of 16 amino acids. The CDR3 DNA follows: TGCAGTGCTAGAGATTTCGTGAGCGGGAGCTCCTACGAGCAGTACTTC. Residues: CSARDFVSGSSYEQYF.

The chain combines TRBV7-3 with TRBJ2-1; a possible D gene is TRBD1 (5 bases). Between the trimmed V and J ends, which lost 0 bases and 9 bases, there was a span of 12 bases. Germline V gene sequence: CDR1 SGHTA, CDR2 FQGTGA. This CDR3 is 14 amino acids long. CDR3 amino acids: CASSLTHLQGEQFF. CDR3 coding DNA: TGTGCCAGCAGCTTAACCCATCTCCAGGGTGAGCAGTTCTTC.

CDR3 sequence reads: CASSAGANYGYTF. The CDR3, as DNA: TGTGCCAGCAGTGCCGGGGCGAACTATGGCTACACCTTC. The chain has TRBV28 and TRBJ1-2, with D possibly being TRBD1 (5 bases). Trimming cost V 5 bases and J 2 bases, with 9 bases left between them. CDR3 length equals 13 residues. The germline gives CDR1 MDHEN, CDR2 SYDVKM.

This clonotype has ten or more counts. The chain has TRBV28 and TRBJ1-6; perhaps TRBD1 as D (6 bases). V lost 6 bases and J 3 bases, leaving 12 bases between the germline ends. The germline V gene encodes CDR1 MDHEN and CDR2 SYDVKM. The CDR3 loop spans 15 amino acids. The CDR3 nucleotides read TGTGCCAGCAGCCAGGCGGGACACTATAATTCACCCCTCCACTTT. Translating it yields CASSQAGHYNSPLHF.

This clonotype was detected only a few times. The chain combines TRBV28 with TRBJ1-1; D perhaps matches TRBD1 (6 bases). V lost 6 bases to trimming and J lost 1 base, with 15 bases between them. Germline V lookup: CDR1 MDHEN, CDR2 SYDVKM. The CDR3 length is 15 residues. The CDR3 coding sequence is TGTGCCAGCAGCCGAGGTTTGGGGGCGAACACTGAAGCTTTCTTT. Translation gives CASSRGLGANTEAFF.

The chain joins TRBV12-3 or TRBV12-4 to TRBJ2-6; 7 bases fit TRBD2. J was trimmed by 0 bases and V by 10 bases; bases with no gene match: 3. The CDR3 loop spans 14 amino acids. CDR3 sequence reads: CATGGLSGANVLTF. The DNA of the CDR3 is TGTGCCACGGGGGGTCTCTCTGGGGCCAACGTCCTGACTTTC.